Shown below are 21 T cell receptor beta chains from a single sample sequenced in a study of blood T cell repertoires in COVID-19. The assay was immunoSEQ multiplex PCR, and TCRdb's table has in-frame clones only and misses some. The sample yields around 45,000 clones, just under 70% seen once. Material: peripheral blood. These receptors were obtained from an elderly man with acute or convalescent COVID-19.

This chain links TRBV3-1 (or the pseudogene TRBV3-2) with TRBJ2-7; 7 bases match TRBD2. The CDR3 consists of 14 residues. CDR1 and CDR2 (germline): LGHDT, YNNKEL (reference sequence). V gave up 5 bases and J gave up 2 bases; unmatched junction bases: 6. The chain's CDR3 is CASSDRTRTYEQYF. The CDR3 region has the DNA TGTGCCAGCAGCGATCGGACTAGGACCTACGAGCAGTACTTC.

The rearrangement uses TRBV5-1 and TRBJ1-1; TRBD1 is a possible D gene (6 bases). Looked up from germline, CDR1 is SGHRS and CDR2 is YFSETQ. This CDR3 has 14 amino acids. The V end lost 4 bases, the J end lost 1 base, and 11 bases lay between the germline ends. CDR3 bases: TGCGCCAGCAGCCCAAGGACAGCGAACACTGAAGCTTTCTTT. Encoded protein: CASSPRTANTEAFF. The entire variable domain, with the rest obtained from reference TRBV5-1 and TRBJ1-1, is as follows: KAGVTQTPRYLIKTRGQQVTLSCSPISGHRSVSWYQQTPGQGLQFLFEYFSETQRNKGNFPGRFSGRQFSNSRSEMNVSTLELGDSALYLCASSPRTANTEAFFGQGTRLTVV.

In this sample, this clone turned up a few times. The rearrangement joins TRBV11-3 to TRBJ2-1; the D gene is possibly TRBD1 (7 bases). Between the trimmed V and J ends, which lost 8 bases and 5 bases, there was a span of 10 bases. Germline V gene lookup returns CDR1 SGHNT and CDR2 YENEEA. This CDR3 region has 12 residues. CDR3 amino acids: CASAGQNNEQFF. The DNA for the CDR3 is TGTGCCAGCGCGGGACAGAACAATGAGCAGTTCTTC.

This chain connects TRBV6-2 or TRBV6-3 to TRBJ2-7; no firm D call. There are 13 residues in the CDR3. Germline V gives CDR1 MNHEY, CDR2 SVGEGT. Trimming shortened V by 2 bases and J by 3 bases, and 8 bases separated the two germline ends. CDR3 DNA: TGTGCCAGCAGTTACCCCGCAGGCTACGAGCAGTACTTC. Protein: CASSYPAGYEQYF.

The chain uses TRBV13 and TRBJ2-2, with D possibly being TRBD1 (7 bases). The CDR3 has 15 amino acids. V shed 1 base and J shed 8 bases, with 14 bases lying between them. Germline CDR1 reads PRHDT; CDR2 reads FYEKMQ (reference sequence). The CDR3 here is CASSLAGGFQGELFF. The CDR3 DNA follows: TGTGCCAGCAGCTTAGCAGGGGGGTTTCAAGGGGAGCTGTTTTTT.

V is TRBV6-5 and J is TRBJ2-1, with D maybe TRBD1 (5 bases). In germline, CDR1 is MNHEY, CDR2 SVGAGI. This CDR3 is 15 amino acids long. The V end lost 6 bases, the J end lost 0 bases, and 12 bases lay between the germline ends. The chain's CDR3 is CASSHRSSSYNEQFF. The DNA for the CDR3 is TGTGCCAGCAGCCACAGGTCGAGCTCCTACAATGAGCAGTTCTTC.

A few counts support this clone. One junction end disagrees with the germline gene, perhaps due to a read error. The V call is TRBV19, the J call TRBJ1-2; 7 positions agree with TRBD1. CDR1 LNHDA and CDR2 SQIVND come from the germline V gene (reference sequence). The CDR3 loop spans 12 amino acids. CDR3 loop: CASSTTGMSLHF. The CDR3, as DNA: TGTGCCAGTAGTACGACAGGGATGTCCCTCCACTTC.

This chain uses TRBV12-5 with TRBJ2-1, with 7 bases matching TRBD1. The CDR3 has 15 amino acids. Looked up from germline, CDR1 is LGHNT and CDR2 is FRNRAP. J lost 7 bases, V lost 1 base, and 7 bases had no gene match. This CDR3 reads CASGLDTGTANEQFF. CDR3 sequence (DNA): TGTGCTAGTGGTTTGGACACCGGGACAGCTAATGAGCAGTTCTTC.

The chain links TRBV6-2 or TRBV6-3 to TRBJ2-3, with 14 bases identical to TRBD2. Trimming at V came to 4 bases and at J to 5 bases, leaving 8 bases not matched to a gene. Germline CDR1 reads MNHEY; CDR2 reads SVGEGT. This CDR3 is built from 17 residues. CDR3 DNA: TGTGCCAGCAGTTCGGGACTAGCGGGAGAGTGGGAAGATACGCAGTATTTT. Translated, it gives CASSSGLAGEWEDTQYF.

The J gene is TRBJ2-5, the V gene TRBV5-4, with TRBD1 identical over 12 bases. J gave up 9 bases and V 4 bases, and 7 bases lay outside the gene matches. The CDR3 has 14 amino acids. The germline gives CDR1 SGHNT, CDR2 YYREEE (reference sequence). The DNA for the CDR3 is TGTGCCAGCAGCCTGGGACAGGGGGCGCTTGCCCAGTACTTC. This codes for CASSLGQGALAQYF.

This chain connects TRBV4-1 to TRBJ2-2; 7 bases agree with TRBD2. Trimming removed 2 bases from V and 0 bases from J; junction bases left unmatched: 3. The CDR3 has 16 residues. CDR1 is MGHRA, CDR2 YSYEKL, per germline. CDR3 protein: CASSQPSGANTGELFF. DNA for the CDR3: TGCGCCAGCAGCCAACCTAGCGGCGCGAACACCGGGGAGCTGTTTTTT.

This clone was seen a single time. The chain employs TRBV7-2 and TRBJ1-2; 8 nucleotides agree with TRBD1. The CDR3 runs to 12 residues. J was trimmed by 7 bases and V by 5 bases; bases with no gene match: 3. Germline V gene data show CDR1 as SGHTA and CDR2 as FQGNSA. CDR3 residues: CASSQDRVGYTF. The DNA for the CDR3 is TGTGCCAGCAGCCAGGACAGGGTTGGCTACACCTTC.

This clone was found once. The CDR3 DNA follows: TGTGCCAGCAGTGCTCTAGCGGGGAACACCGGGGAGCTGTTTTTT. Residues: CASSALAGNTGELFF. This chain uses TRBV2 with TRBJ2-2; 8 bases are shared with TRBD2. The junction had 2 bases not matched to a gene; V was cut back by 4 bases and J by 1 base. The CDR3 covers 15 residues. Germline-derived CDR1 and CDR2 are SNHLY and FYNNEI.

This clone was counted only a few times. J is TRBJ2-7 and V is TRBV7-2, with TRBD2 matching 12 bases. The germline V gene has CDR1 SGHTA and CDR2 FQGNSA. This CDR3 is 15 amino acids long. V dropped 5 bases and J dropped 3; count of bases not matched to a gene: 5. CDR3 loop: CASSQGTSGFYEQYF. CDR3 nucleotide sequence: TGTGCCAGCAGCCAAGGGACTAGCGGGTTCTACGAGCAGTACTTC.

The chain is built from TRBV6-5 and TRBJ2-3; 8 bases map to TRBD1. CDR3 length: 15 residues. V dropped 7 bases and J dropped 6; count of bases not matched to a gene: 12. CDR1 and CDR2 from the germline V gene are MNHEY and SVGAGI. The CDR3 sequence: CASIGLDRGRDTQYF. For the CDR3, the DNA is TGTGCCAGCATTGGGTTAGACAGGGGAAGGGATACGCAGTATTTT.

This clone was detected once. The CDR3 protein is CASSRERRDNEQFF. CDR3 DNA: TGTGCCAGCAGCCGGGAGCGGCGCGACAATGAGCAGTTCTTC. The chain uses TRBV7-9 and TRBJ2-1, with D tentatively TRBD2 (6 bases). V lost 5 bases to trimming and J lost 5 bases, with 13 bases between them. Germline lookup yields CDR1 SEHNR and CDR2 FQNEAQ (reference sequence). CDR3 length: 14 residues. Together with reference TRBV7-9 and TRBJ2-1, the CDR3 gives the full variable domain: DTGVSQNPRHKITKRGQNVTFRCDPISEHNRLYWYRQTLGQGPEFLTYFQNEAQLEKSRLLSDRFSAERPKGSFSTLEIQRTEQGDSAMYLCASSRERRDNEQFFGPGTRLTVL.

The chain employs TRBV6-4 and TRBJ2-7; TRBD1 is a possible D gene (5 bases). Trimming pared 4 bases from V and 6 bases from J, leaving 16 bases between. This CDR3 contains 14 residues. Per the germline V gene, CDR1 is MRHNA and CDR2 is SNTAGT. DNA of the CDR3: TGTGCCAGCAGTGCCCGGCAGGGCTCGATCGAGCAGTACTTC. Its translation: CASSARQGSIEQYF.

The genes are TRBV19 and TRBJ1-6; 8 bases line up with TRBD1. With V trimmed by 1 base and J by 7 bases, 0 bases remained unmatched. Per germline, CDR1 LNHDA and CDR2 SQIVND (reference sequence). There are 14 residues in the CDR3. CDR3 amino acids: CASSIGQGNSPLHF. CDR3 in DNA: TGTGCCAGTAGTATAGGACAGGGGAATTCACCCCTCCACTTT.

The CDR3 region has the DNA TGTGCCACCAGCAGAGCGAGGGGGACGGGCACTGAAGCTTTCTTT. This sequence encodes CATSRARGTGTEAFF. The rearrangement uses TRBV15 and TRBJ1-1, with D maybe TRBD1 (6 bases). V was shortened by 1 base and J by 4 bases, with 13 bases between the two germline ends. The CDR3 has 15 amino acids. Germline V gives CDR1 LNHNV, CDR2 YYDKDF (reference sequence).

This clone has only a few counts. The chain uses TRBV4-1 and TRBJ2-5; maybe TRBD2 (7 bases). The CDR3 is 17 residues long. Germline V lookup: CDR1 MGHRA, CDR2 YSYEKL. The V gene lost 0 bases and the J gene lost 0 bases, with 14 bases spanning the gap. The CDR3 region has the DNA TGCGCCAGCAGCCAAGAGAGGGGGGGGAGGTACCAAGAGACCCAGTACTTC. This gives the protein CASSQERGGRYQETQYF.

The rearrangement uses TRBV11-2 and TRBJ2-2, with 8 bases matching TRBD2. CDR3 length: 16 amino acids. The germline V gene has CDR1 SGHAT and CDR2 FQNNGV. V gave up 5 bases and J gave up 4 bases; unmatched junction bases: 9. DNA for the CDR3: TGTGCCAGCAGCCCATTTTACGGGGGGGCCACCGGGGAGCTGTTTTTT. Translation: CASSPFYGGATGELFF. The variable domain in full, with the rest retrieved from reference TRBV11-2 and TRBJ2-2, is EAGVAQSPRYKIIEKRQSVAFWCNPISGHATLYWYQQILGQGPKLLIQFQNNGVVDDSQLPKDRFSAERLKGVDSTLKIQPAKLEDSAVYLCASSPFYGGATGELFFGEGSRLTVL.